Listed below are T cell receptor beta chains from one sample, sequenced in a study of blood T cell repertoires in COVID-19. Libraries were prepared by immunoSEQ multiplex PCR; TCRdb keeps only in-frame clonotypes and omits some of them. The sample has about 400,000 clones; about 90% are singletons. The sample consisted of PBMCs or T cells enriched from blood (not recorded which). The receptors were gathered from a woman aged 18-30 years with acute COVID-19. Each CDR3 is given with its conserved first and last residue. Each record gives: V gene, D gene, clone size, J gene, CDR3 DNA, CDR3 protein. The D gene is left open where the match is weak. For some rows the clone size is stated as once, few or many, or as a class when expanded; others skip it.

v_gene: TRBV7-2; d_gene: -; abundance: -; j_gene: TRBJ2-1; CDR3nt: TGTGCCAGCAGCTTAGTTGGGCCTGAGCAGTTCTTC; CDR3aa: CASSLVGPEQFF
v_gene: TRBV27; d_gene: TRBD1; abundance: -; j_gene: TRBJ1-1; CDR3nt: TGTGCCAGCAGTTTATCCCGGACAGGGGTGGCAGCTTTCTTT; CDR3aa: CASSLSRTGVAAFF
v_gene: TRBV12-3/TRBV12-4; d_gene: -; abundance: -; j_gene: TRBJ1-3; CDR3nt: TGTGCCAGCAGTACCAACAGGTTCCCGGATTTT; CDR3aa: CASSTNRFPDF
v_gene: TRBV2; d_gene: TRBD2; abundance: -; j_gene: TRBJ2-1; CDR3nt: TGTGCCAGCAGTGAGGGGACTAGCGCCTACAATGAGCAGTTCTTC; CDR3aa: CASSEGTSAYNEQFF
v_gene: TRBV9; d_gene: TRBD1; abundance: once; j_gene: TRBJ2-7; CDR3nt: TGTGCCAGCAGCGCACAGGGGGCGCTGGACGAGCAGTACTTC; CDR3aa: CASSAQGALDEQYF
v_gene: TRBV7-8; d_gene: TRBD1; abundance: -; j_gene: TRBJ1-4; CDR3nt: TGTGCCAGCAGCTCAGGGGGCTTGGGTGAAAAACTGTTTTTT; CDR3aa: CASSSGGLGEKLFF
v_gene: TRBV11-2; d_gene: TRBD2; abundance: -; j_gene: TRBJ2-7; CDR3nt: TGTGCCAGCAGCACTCTAGCGGGAAGCTCCTACGAGCAGTACTTC; CDR3aa: CASSTLAGSSYEQYF
v_gene: TRBV10-3; d_gene: -; abundance: -; j_gene: TRBJ2-7; CDR3nt: TGTGCCATCAGTGAGCCTGACACCTACGAGCAGTACTTC; CDR3aa: CAISEPDTYEQYF
v_gene: TRBV7-2; d_gene: -; abundance: -; j_gene: TRBJ2-7; CDR3nt: TGTGCCAGCAGCTTTGCCCTAGCCGGTGTGGACGAGCAGTACTTC; CDR3aa: CASSFALAGVDEQYF
v_gene: TRBV7-2; d_gene: -; abundance: -; j_gene: TRBJ2-7; CDR3nt: TGTGCCAGCAGCGTCGACAGCAACTACGAGCAGTACTTC; CDR3aa: CASSVDSNYEQYF
v_gene: TRBV12-3/TRBV12-4; d_gene: -; abundance: -; j_gene: TRBJ1-3; CDR3nt: TGTGCCAGCAAAGGACACGCCATATATTTT; CDR3aa: CASKGHAIYF
v_gene: TRBV2; d_gene: TRBD1; abundance: -; j_gene: TRBJ1-6; CDR3nt: TGTGCCACCCTTGTCCGGCGGGACAGCGATTCACCCCTCCACTTT; CDR3aa: CATLVRRDSDSPLHF
v_gene: TRBV4-1; d_gene: -; abundance: -; j_gene: TRBJ2-6; CDR3nt: TGCGCCAGCAGCCGTGGGACTGCTTACTCTGGGGCCAACGTCCTGACTTTC; CDR3aa: CASSRGTAYSGANVLTF
v_gene: TRBV19; d_gene: -; abundance: -; j_gene: TRBJ1-2; CDR3nt: TGTGCCAGTAGTATAGATCGGTATGGCTACACCTTC; CDR3aa: CASSIDRYGYTF
v_gene: TRBV28; d_gene: -; abundance: -; j_gene: TRBJ1-5; CDR3nt: TGTGCCAGCAGTTATACAGGGCTACATCAGCCCCAGCATTTT; CDR3aa: CASSYTGLHQPQHF
v_gene: TRBV2; d_gene: -; abundance: -; j_gene: TRBJ2-7; CDR3nt: TGTGCCAGCAGACCCCGGATGGGAGTAGGGTCCTACGAGCAGTACTTC; CDR3aa: CASRPRMGVGSYEQYF
v_gene: TRBV7-3; d_gene: TRBD2; abundance: -; j_gene: TRBJ2-7; CDR3nt: TGTGCCAGCAGCCTCACGGGGGGATCCTACGAGCAGTACTTC; CDR3aa: CASSLTGGSYEQYF
v_gene: TRBV11-2; d_gene: TRBD1; abundance: -; j_gene: TRBJ2-1; CDR3nt: TGTGCCAGCAGCTTATACGGCAGGGGGTACAATGAGCAGTTCTTC; CDR3aa: CASSLYGRGYNEQFF
v_gene: TRBV12-5; d_gene: TRBD1; abundance: once; j_gene: TRBJ2-7; CDR3nt: TGTGCTAGTGGTTTGGGGGACAGGGTACTAGGTGAGCAGTACTTC; CDR3aa: CASGLGDRVLGEQYF
v_gene: TRBV5-6; d_gene: -; abundance: -; j_gene: TRBJ2-5; CDR3nt: TGTGCCAGCAGCCTAAGGGGGAGGGAGGCGGTAGAGACCCAGTACTTC; CDR3aa: CASSLRGREAVETQYF
v_gene: TRBV3-1/TRBV3-2; d_gene: TRBD2; abundance: -; j_gene: TRBJ2-7; CDR3nt: TGTGCCAGCAGCCAAGGGCGGACTAGTTACGAGCAGTACTTC; CDR3aa: CASSQGRTSYEQYF
v_gene: TRBV5-1; d_gene: TRBD2; abundance: -; j_gene: TRBJ2-3; CDR3nt: TGCGCCAGCAGCTTGGCCGCGGCTAGCGGGGGGGCGACACGGGATACGCAGTATTTT; CDR3aa: CASSLAAASGGATRDTQYF
v_gene: TRBV7-9; d_gene: TRBD1; abundance: -; j_gene: TRBJ1-2; CDR3nt: TGTGCCAGCAGCTCCTCCGGGACAGGGAGCTTAAATCGCTACACCTTC; CDR3aa: CASSSSGTGSLNRYTF
v_gene: TRBV6-5; d_gene: TRBD1; abundance: few; j_gene: TRBJ1-4; CDR3nt: TGTGCCAGCAGTTACTCAGGGACAGAAGGAGAAAAACTGTTTTTT; CDR3aa: CASSYSGTEGEKLFF
v_gene: TRBV24-1; d_gene: TRBD1; abundance: -; j_gene: TRBJ2-1; CDR3nt: TGTGCCACCAGTGGACCCGGGACAGCCTCCTACAATGAGCAGTTCTTC; CDR3aa: CATSGPGTASYNEQFF
v_gene: TRBV10-3; d_gene: TRBD2; abundance: once; j_gene: TRBJ2-3; CDR3nt: TGTGCCATCAGTAGCGTAAGCGGGAGGCACAAGCCACATGGTACGCAGTATTTT; CDR3aa: CAISSVSGRHKPHGTQYF